This T cell receptor (beta chain) stems from a study of T-cell memory formation after mild COVID-19. The V gene end was trimmed by 2 bases and the J gene end by 1 base; junction bases not matched to a gene: 11. Germline-derived CDR1 and CDR2 are DFQATT and SNEGSKA (reference sequence). The CDR3 is 18 residues long. TCRalpha and TCRbeta libraries used 5'RACE with constant-segment primers and UMIs. TCRdb analysed the 5' RACE reads with MiXCR anew, one entry per CDR3 protein. The top ten hold 28% of the sample, which has nearly 110,000 distinct CDR3 sequences, over 15% seen once. There are a few counts of this clonotype.

The chain has TRBV20-1 and TRBJ2-3; TRBD2 aligns across 11 bases. The origin of this receptor is an adult woman who had mild COVID-19 (a few samples of this study predate the infection). Cell type and time point are not known. Sequencing was done on a sample of PBMCs or a T cell subset sorted from them (not recorded which). The CDR3 spells CSARQYRTSGSGTDTQYF. CDR3 nucleotides: TGCAGTGCTAGACAGTACCGGACTAGCGGGTCGGGCACAGATACGCAGTATTTT.